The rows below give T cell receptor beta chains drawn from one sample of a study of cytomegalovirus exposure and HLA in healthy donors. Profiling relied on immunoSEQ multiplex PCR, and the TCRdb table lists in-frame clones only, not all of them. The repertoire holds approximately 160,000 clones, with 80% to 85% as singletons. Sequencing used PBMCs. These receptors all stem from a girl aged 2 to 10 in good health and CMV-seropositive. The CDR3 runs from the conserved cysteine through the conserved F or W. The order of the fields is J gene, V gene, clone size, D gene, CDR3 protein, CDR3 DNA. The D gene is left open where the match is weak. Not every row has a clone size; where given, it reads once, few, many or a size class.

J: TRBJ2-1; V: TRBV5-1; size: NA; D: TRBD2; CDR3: CASSLVGTSGSKVEFF; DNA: TGCGCCAGCAGCTTGGTGGGGACTAGCGGGAGTAAGGTTGAGTTCTTC
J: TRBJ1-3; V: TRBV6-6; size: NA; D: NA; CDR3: CATRPGGNGNTIYF; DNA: TGTGCCACCCGACCGGGGGGAAACGGAAACACCATATATTTT
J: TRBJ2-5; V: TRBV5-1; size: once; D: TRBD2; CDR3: CASSRLRETRETQYF; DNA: TGCGCCAGCAGCCGCCTGCGGGAGACGCGAGAGACCCAGTACTTC
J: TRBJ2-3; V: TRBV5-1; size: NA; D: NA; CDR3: CASSLGQSWADTQYF; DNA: TGCGCCAGCAGCTTGGGACAATCCTGGGCAGATACGCAGTATTTT
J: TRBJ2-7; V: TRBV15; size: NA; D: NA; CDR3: CATSLLPGEGIYEQYF; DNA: TGTGCCACCAGTTTATTACCGGGTGAGGGAATCTACGAGCAGTACTTC
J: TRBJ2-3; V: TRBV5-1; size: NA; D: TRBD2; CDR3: CASSLPAGGSTDTQYF; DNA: TGCGCCAGCAGCTTGCCAGCGGGAGGTAGCACAGATACGCAGTATTTT
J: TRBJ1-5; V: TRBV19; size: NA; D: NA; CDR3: CASSRKGDQPQHF; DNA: TGTGCCAGTAGTAGGAAAGGGGATCAGCCCCAGCATTTT
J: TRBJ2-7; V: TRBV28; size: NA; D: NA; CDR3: CASGPYEQYF; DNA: TGTGCCAGTGGGCCCTACGAGCAGTACTTC
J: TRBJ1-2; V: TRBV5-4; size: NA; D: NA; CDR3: CASSYGQVNGYTF; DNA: TGTGCCAGCAGCTACGGACAAGTCAATGGCTACACCTTC
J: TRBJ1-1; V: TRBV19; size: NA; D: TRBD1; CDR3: CASSRPGTGLNTEAFF; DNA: TGTGCCAGTAGTCGTCCCGGGACAGGACTGAACACTGAAGCTTTCTTT
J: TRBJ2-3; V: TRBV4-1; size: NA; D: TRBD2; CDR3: CASSDLAGGTDTQYF; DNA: TGCGCCAGCAGCGACCTAGCGGGAGGGACAGATACGCAGTATTTT
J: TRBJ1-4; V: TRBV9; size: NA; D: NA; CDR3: CASSREGNGYNEKLFF; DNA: TGTGCCAGCAGCCGGGAGGGGAACGGATATAATGAAAAACTGTTTTTT
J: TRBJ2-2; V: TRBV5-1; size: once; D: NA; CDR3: CASSPWRGTSNTGELFF; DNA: TGCGCCAGCAGCCCGTGGCGGGGGACATCGAACACCGGGGAGCTGTTTTTT
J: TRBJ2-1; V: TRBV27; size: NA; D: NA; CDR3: CASSLFTGVLYNEQFF; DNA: TGTGCCAGCAGTTTATTCACCGGGGTTCTCTACAATGAGCAGTTCTTC
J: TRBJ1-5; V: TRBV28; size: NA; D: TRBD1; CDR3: CASSLDRGWQPQHF; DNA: TGTGCCAGCAGTTTGGACAGGGGTTGGCAGCCCCAGCATTTT
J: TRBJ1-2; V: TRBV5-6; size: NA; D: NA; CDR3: CASSLSGPGYTF; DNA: TGTGCCAGCAGCTTGTCAGGGCCTGGCTACACCTTC
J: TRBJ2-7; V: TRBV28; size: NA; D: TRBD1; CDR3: CASRRTGPYEQYF; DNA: TGTGCCAGCAGGCGGACAGGGCCCTACGAGCAGTACTTC
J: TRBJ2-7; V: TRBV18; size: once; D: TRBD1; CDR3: CASSPSPFPGTGGPYEQYF; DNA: TGTGCCAGCTCACCCTCTCCTTTTCCCGGGACAGGGGGCCCCTACGAGCAGTACTTC
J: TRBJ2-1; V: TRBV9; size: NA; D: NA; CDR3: CASSVSGSGYNEQFF; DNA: TGTGCCAGCAGCGTTTCAGGAAGCGGCTACAATGAGCAGTTCTTC
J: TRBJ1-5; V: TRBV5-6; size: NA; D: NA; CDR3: CASSFGSGGNQPQHF; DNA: TGTGCCAGCAGCTTTGGCAGCGGGGGCAATCAGCCCCAGCATTTT
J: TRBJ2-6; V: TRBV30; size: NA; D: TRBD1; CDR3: CAWTINRGQGARGANVLTF; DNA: TGTGCCTGGACGATTAACAGGGGACAGGGGGCGCGAGGGGCCAACGTCCTGACTTTC
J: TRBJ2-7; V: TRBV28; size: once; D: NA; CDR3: CASSYGNRVHEQYF; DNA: TGTGCCAGCAGTTACGGCAACAGGGTCCACGAGCAGTACTTC
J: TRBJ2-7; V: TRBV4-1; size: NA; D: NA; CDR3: CASSQVLGTYEQYF; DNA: TGCGCCAGCAGCCAAGTTCTCGGGACCTACGAGCAGTACTTC
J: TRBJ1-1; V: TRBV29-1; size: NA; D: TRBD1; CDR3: CSVRDRVNTEAFF; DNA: TGCAGCGTACGAGACAGGGTGAACACTGAAGCTTTCTTT
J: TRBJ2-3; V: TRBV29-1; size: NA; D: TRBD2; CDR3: CSVEAWTSGREGRGTDTQYF; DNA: TGCAGCGTTGAAGCGTGGACTAGCGGGAGAGAAGGGAGGGGCACAGATACGCAGTATTTT
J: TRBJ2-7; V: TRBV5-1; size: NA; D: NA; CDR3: CASSLGGYEQYF; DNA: TGCGCCAGCAGCTTGGGAGGGTACGAGCAGTACTTC
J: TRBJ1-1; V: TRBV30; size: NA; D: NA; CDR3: CAWSVGAGLRTEAFF; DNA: TGTGCCTGGAGTGTGGGGGCCGGCCTTAGGACTGAAGCTTTCTTT
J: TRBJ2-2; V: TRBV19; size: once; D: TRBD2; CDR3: CASSKGRLAGVRGGELFF; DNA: TGTGCCAGTAGTAAAGGGAGACTAGCGGGAGTACGGGGCGGGGAGCTGTTTTTT
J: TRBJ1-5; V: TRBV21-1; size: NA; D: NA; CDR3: CAGLYRGKPQHF; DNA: TGTGCCGGCCTTTACAGGGGAAAGCCCCAGCATTTT
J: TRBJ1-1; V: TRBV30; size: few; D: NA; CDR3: CAWKSPGNTEAFF; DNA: TGTGCCTGGAAATCCCCGGGGAACACTGAAGCTTTCTTT
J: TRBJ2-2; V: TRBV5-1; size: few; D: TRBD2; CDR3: CASSLASGRTYTGELFF; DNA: TGCGCCAGCAGCTTGGCTAGCGGGAGGACCTACACCGGGGAGCTGTTTTTT
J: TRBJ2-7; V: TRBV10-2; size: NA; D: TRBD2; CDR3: CASSVLAGDSEQYF; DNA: TGCGCCAGCAGTGTACTAGCGGGAGACTCGGAGCAGTACTTC